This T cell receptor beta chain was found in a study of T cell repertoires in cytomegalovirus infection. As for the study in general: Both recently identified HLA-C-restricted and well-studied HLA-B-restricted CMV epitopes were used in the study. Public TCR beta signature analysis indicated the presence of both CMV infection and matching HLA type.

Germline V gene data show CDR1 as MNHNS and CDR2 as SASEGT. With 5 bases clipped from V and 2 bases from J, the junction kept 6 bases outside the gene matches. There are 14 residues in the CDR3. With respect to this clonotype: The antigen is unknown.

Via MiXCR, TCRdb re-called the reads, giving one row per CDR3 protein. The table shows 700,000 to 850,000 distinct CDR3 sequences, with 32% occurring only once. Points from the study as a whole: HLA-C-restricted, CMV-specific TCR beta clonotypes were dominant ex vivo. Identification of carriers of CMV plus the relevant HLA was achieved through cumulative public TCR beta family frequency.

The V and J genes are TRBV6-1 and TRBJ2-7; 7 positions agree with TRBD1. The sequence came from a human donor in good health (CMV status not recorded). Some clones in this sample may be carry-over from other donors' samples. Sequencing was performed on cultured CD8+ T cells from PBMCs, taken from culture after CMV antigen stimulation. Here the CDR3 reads CASSPGTETYEQYV. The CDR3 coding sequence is TGTGCCAGCAGTCCCGGGACAGAAACCTACGAGCAGTACGTC.